The clone carrying this T cell receptor (beta chain) has a single count. The antigen is undetermined. TCRdb keeps only in-frame clones here, not all; method: immunoSEQ multiplex PCR. The sample has about 130,000 clones; over 75% are singletons. The data belong to a study of T cell responses to AZD1222 COVID-19 vaccine. Study-level information: Whether given at about 4 or about 12 weeks, second doses were pooled.

Findings of the study overall: Seropositive at baseline were only six AZD1222 recipients. Reportedly, nearly half the spike-specific TCRs target unmutated variant regions.

The sequencing here drew on peripheral blood, taken on day 0 of AZD1222 vaccination. The receptor was isolated from an adult in good health.

CDR3 protein: CSVETAKGSGNTIYF. CDR3 in DNA: TGCAGCGTTGAAACGGCCAAAGGCTCTGGAAACACCATATATTTT. The rearrangement uses TRBV29-1 and TRBJ1-3; unclear D gene. The CDR3 consists of 15 residues. Trimming shortened V by 2 bases and J by 0 bases, and 11 bases separated the two germline ends. Germline CDR1 is SQVTM and CDR2 is ANQGSEA.